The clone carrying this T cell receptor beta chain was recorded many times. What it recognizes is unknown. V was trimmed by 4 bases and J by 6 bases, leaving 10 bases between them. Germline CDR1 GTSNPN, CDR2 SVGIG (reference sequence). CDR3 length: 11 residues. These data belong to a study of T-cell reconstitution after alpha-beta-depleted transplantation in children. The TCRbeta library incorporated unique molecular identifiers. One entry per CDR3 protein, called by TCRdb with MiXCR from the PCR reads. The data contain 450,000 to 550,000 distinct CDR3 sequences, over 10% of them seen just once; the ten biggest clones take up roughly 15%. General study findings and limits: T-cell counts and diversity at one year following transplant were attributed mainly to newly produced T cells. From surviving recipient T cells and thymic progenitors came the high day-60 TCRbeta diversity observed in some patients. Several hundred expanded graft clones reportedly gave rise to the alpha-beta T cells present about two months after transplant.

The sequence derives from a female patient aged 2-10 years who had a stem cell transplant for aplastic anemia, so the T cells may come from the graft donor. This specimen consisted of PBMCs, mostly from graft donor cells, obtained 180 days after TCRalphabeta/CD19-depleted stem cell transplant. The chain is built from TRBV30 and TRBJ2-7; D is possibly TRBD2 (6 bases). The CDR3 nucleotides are TGTGCCTGGACCCGGGGGACCGAGCAGTACTTC. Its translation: CAWTRGTEQYF.